This T cell receptor (beta chain) comes out of a study of lymphopenia after photon versus proton radiotherapy. Regarding the study as a whole: Post-nadir TCR diversity decline inversely tracked overall survival among those who died. Post-nadir diversity loss with photons came from oligoclonal expansion, particularly CD8+ Temra cells. Relative stability marked proton patients; photon patients lost diversity and naive cells.

This CDR3 contains 15 residues. V was shortened by 5 bases and J by 2 bases, with 14 bases between the two germline ends. CDR1 is LNHDA and CDR2 is SQIVND in the germline V gene (reference sequence). Profiled with immunoSEQ multiplex PCR; TCRdb holds only in-frame clones, not every one. The sample consists of about 45,000 clones, over 75% of them appearing once. Of note for this clone: What it recognizes is unknown.

This rearrangement joins TRBV19 to TRBJ2-3, with a possible D match to TRBD1 (6 bases). This receptor was obtained from a man in his forties or fifties with gastric cancer. The source was peripheral blood, collected from a patient treated with photon-based radiotherapy. The CDR3 reads CASSLARGFTDTQYF. CDR3 nucleotide sequence: TGTGCCAGTAGTCTCGCCAGGGGATTCACAGATACGCAGTATTTT. Variable domain in full (rest from reference TRBV19 and TRBJ2-3): DGGITQSPKYLFRKEGQNVTLSCEQNLNHDAMYWYRQDPGQGLRLIYYSQIVNDFQKGDIAEGYSVSREKKESFPLTVTSAQKNPTAFYLCASSLARGFTDTQYFGPGTRLTVL.